Sequencing of this TCR beta chain was carried out in a study of OX40 agonist ivuxolimab in advanced cancers. At the level of the study: Patients took ivuxolimab, an agonistic anti-OX40 (CD134) antibody.

TCRdb keeps only in-frame clones here, not all; method: immunoSEQ multiplex PCR. The table records around 30,000 clones, approximately 88% of them present only once. The CDR3 loop spans 15 amino acids. Germline V gives CDR1 SEHNR, CDR2 FQNEAQ (reference sequence). V gave up 5 bases and J gave up 2 bases, with 16 bases separating them. This clonotype was sampled from an adult with an advanced solid tumor such as melanoma, head and neck, liver or kidney cancer. J is TRBJ2-7 and V is TRBV7-9; D possibly corresponds to TRBD2 (5 bases). The sequencing used CD4+ or CD8+ T cells sorted from blood, collected in a trial of the OX40 agonist ivuxolimab. The CDR3 reads CASSLEGFRAYEQYF. As DNA, the CDR3 is TGTGCCAGCAGCCTAGAGGGTTTTCGGGCCTACGAGCAGTACTTC.